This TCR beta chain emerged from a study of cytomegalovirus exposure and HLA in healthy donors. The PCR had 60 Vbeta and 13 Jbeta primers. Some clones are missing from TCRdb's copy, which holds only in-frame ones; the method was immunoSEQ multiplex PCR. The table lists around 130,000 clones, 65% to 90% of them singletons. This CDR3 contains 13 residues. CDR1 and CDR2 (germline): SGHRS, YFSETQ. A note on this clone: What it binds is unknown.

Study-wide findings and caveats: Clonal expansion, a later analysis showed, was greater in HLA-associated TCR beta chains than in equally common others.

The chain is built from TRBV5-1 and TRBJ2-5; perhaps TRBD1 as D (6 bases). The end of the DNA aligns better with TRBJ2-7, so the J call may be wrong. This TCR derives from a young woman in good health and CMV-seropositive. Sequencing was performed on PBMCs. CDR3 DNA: TGCGCCAGCAGCTGGGACAACTCCTACGAGCAGTACTTC. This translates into CASSWDNSYEQYF.